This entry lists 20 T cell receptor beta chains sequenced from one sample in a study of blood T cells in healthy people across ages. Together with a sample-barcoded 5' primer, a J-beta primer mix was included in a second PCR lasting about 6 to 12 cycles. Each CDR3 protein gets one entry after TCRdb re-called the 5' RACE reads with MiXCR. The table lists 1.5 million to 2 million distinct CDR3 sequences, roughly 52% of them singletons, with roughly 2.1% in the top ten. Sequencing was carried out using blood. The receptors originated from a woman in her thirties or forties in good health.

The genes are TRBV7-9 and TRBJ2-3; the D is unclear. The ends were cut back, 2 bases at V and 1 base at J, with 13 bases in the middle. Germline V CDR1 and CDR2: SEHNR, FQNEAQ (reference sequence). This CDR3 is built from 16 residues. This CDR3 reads CASSLREPDRTDTQYF. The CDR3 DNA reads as TGTGCCAGCAGCTTACGCGAACCTGACCGCACAGATACGCAGTATTTT. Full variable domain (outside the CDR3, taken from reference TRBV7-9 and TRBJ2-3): DTGVSQNPRHKITKRGQNVTFRCDPISEHNRLYWYRQTLGQGPEFLTYFQNEAQLEKSRLLSDRFSAERPKGSFSTLEIQRTEQGDSAMYLCASSLREPDRTDTQYFGPGTRLTVL.

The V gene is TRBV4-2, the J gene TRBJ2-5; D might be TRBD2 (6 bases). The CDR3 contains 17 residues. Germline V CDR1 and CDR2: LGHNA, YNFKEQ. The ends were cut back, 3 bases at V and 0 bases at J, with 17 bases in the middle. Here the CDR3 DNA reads TGTGCCAGCAGCCAGGGCCGGATAGCGGCAGACCAAGAGACCCAGTACTTC. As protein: CASSQGRIAADQETQYF.

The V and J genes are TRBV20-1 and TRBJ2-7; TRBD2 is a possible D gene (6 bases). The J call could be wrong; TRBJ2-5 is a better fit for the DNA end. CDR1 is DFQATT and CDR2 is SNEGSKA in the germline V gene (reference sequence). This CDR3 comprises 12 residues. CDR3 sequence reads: CSARGGRKTQYF. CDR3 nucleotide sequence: TGCAGTGCCCGTGGGGGGAGAAAGACCCAGTACTTC.

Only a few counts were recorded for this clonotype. Here the CDR3 reads CASSHAEGETQYF. The CDR3 bases are TGCGCCAGCAGCCACGCTGAAGGGGAGACCCAGTACTTC. The gene calls are TRBV4-3 and TRBJ2-5; no reliable D call. V lost 3 bases to trimming and J lost 5 bases, with 10 bases between them. Per the germline V gene, CDR1 is LGHNA and CDR2 is YSLEER. The CDR3 extends over 13 amino acids.

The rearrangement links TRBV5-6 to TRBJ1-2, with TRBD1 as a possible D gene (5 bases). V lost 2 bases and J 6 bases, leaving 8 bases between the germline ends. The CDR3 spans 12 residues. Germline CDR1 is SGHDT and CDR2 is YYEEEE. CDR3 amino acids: CASSFGTDGYTF. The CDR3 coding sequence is TGTGCCAGCAGCTTCGGGACGGATGGCTACACCTTC. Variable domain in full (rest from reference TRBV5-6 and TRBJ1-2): DAGVTQSPTHLIKTRGQQVTLRCSPKSGHDTVSWYQQALGQGPQFIFQYYEEEERQRGNFPDRFSGHQFPNYSSELNVNALLLGDSALYLCASSFGTDGYTFGSGTRLTVV.

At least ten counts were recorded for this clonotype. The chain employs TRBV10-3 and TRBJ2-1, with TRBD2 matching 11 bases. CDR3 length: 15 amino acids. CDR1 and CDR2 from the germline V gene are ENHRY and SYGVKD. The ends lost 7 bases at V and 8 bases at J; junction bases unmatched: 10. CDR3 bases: TGTGCCATCAAGACGACTAGCGGGATTGTGGATGAGCAGTTCTTC. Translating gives CAIKTTSGIVDEQFF.

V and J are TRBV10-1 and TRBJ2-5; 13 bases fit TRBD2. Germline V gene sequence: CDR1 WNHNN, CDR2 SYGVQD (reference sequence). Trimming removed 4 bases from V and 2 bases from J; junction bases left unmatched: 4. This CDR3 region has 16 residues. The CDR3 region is CASSAGLAGEQETQYF. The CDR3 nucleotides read TGCGCCAGCAGTGCCGGACTAGCGGGGGAACAAGAGACCCAGTACTTC.

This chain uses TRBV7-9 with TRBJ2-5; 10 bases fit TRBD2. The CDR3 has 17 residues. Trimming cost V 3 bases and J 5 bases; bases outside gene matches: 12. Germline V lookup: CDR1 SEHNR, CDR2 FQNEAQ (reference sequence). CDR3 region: CASSFPRSGGAHETQYF. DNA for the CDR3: TGTGCCAGCAGCTTCCCACGCAGCGGGGGGGCCCACGAGACCCAGTACTTC.

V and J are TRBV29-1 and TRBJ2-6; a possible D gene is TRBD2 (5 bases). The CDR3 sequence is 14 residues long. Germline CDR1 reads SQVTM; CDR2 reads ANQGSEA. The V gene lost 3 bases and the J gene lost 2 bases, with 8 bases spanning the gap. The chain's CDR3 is CSVDPGAGANVLTF. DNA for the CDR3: TGCAGCGTTGACCCCGGGGCTGGGGCCAACGTCCTGACTTTC. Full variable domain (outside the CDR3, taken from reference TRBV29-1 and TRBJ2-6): SAVISQKPSRDICQRGTSLTIQCQVDSQVTMMFWYRQQPGQSLTLIATANQGSEATYESGFVIDKFPISRPNLTFSTLTVSNMSPEDSSIYLCSVDPGAGANVLTFGAGSRLTVL.

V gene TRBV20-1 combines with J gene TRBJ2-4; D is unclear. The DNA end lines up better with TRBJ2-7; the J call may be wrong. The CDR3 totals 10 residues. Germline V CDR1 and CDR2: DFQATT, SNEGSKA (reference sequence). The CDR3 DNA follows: TGCAGTGCTAAGAGAGGCGAGCAGTACTTC. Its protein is CSAKRGEQYF.

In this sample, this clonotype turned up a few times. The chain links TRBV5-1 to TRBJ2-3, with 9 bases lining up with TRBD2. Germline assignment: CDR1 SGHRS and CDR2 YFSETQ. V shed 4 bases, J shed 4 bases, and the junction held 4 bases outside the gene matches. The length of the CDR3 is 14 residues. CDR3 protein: CASSVGLASDTQYF. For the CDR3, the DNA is TGCGCCAGCAGCGTGGGACTAGCCTCAGATACGCAGTATTTT.

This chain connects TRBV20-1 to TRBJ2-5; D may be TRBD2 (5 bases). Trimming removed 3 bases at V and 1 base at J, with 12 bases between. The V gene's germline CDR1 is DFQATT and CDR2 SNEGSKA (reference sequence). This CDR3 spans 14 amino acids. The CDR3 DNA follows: TGCAGTGCTAGTTGGGTGCTAGCCCAAGAGACCCAGTACTTC. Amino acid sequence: CSASWVLAQETQYF.

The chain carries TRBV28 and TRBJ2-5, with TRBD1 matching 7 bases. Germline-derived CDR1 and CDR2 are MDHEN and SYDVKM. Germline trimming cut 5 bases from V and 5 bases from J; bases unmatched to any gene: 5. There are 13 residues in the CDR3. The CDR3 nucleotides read TGTGCCAGCAGTCCCTCACAGGGGGAGACCCAGTACTTC. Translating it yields CASSPSQGETQYF. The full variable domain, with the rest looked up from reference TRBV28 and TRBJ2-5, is DVKVTQSSRYLVKRTGEKVFLECVQDMDHENMFWYRQDPGLGLRLIYFSYDVKMKEKGDIPEGYSVSREKKERFSLILESASTNQTSMYLCASSPSQGETQYFGPGTRLLVL.

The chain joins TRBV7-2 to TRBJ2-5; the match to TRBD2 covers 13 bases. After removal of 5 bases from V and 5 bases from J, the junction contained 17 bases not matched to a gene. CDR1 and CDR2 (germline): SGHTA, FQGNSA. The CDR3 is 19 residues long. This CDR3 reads CASSLLTPTSGGPGETQYF. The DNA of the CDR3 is TGTGCCAGCAGCCTCCTCACTCCGACTAGCGGGGGGCCCGGTGAGACCCAGTACTTC.

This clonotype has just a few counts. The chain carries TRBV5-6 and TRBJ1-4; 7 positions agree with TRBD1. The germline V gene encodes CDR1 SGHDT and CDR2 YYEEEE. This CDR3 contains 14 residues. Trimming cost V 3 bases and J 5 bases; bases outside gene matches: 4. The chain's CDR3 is CASSSGQANEKLFF. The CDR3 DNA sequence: TGTGCCAGCAGCTCAGGACAGGCGAATGAAAAACTGTTTTTT.

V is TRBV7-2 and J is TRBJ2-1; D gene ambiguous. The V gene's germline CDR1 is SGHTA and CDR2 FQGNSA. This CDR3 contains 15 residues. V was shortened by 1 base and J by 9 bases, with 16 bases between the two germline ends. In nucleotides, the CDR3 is TGTGCCAGCAGCTTAGGCGGTCAGCCCTGGGGTGAGCAGTTCTTC. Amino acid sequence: CASSLGGQPWGEQFF.

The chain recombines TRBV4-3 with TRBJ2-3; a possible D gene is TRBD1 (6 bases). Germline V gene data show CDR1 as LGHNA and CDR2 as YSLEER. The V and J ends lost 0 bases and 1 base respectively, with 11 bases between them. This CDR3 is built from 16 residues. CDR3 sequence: CASSQETGIRTDTQYF. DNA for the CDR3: TGCGCCAGCAGCCAAGAAACAGGGATCCGCACAGATACGCAGTATTTT.

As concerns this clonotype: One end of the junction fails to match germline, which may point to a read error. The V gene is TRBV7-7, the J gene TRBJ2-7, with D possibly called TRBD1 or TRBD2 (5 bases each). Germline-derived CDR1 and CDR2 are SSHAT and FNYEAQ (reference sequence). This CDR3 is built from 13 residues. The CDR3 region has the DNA TGTGCTAGCAGCCCGGGGCCCGTTAGTGAGCAGTACTTC. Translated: CASSPGPVSEQYF. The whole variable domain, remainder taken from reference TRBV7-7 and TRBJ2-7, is GAGVSQSPRYKVTKRGQDVTLRCDPISSHATLYWYQQALGQGPEFLTYFNYEAQPDKSGLPSDRFSAERPEGSISTLTIQRTEQRDSAMYRCASSPGPVSEQYFGPGTRLTVT.

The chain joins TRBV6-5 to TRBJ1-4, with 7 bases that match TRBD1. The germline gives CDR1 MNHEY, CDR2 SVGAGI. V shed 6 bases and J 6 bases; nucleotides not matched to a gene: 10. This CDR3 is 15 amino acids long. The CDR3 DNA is TGTGCCAGCAGCCGTGACAGGGCCGGGGATGAAAAACTGTTTTTT. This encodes CASSRDRAGDEKLFF.

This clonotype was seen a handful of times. CDR3 coding DNA: TGTGCCAGCAGCAATCGACAGGGGAGTCCCTATGGCTACACCTTC. Translating gives CASSNRQGSPYGYTF. The rearrangement uses TRBV7-2 and TRBJ1-2; 8 nucleotides align to TRBD1. V shed 5 bases, J shed 4 bases, and the junction held 9 bases outside the gene matches. The CDR3 length is 15 residues. Looked up from germline, CDR1 is SGHTA and CDR2 is FQGNSA. The variable domain in full, with the rest retrieved from reference TRBV7-2 and TRBJ1-2, is GAGVSQSPSNKVTEKGKDVELRCDPISGHTALYWYRQSLGQGLEFLIYFQGNSAPDKSGLPSDRFSAERTGGSVSTLTIQRTQQEDSAVYLCASSNRQGSPYGYTFGSGTRLTVV.